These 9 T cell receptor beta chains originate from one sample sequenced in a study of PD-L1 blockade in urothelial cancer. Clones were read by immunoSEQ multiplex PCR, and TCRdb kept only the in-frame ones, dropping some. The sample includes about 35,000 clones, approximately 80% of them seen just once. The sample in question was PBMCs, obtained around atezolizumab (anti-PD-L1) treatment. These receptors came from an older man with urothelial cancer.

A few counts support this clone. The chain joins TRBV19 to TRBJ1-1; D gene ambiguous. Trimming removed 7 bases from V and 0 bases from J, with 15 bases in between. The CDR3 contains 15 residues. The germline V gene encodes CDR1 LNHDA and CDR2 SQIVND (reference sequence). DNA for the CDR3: TGTGCCAGTACAGCTCGATCAGCGCTGAACACTGAAGCTTTCTTT. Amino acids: CASTARSALNTEAFF.

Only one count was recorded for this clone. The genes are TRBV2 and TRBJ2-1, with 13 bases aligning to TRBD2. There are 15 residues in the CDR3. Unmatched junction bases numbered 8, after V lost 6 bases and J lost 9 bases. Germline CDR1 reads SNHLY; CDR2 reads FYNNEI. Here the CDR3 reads CASSVTSGGGFEQFF. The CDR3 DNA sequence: TGTGCCAGCAGCGTTACTAGCGGGGGGGGGTTTGAGCAGTTCTTC. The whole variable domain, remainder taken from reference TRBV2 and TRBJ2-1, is EPEVTQTPSHQVTQMGQEVILRCVPISNHLYFYWYRQILGQKVEFLVSFYNNEISEKSEIFDDQFSVERPDGSNFTLKIRSTKLEDSAMYFCASSVTSGGGFEQFFGPGTRLTVL.

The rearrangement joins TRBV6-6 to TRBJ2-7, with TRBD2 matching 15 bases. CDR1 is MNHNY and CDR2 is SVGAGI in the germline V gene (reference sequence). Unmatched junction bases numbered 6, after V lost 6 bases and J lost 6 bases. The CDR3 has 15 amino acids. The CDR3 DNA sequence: TGTGCCAGCAGGGGGACTAGCGGGAGGTCCGCCGAGCAGTACTTC. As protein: CASRGTSGRSAEQYF.

The CDR3 DNA follows: TGTGCCATCAGTGAAGCGGGACAGGGTATTGGCTACACCTTC. Protein sequence: CAISEAGQGIGYTF. This rearrangement joins TRBV10-3 to TRBJ1-2, with 9 positions matching TRBD1. The CDR3 is 14 residues long. Germline CDR1 reads ENHRY; CDR2 reads SYGVKD. Trimming removed 3 bases from V and 7 bases from J; junction bases left unmatched: 6.

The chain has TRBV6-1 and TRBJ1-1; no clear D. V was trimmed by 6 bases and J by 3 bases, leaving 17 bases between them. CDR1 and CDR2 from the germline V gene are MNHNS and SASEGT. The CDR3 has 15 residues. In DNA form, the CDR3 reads TGTGCCAGCAGGACGCGAGGGCTGTGGGACACTGAAGCTTTCTTT. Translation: CASRTRGLWDTEAFF.

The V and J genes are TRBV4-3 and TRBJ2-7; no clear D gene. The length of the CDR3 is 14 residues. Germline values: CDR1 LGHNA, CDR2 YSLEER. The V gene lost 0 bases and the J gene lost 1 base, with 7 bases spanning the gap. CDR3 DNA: TGCGCCAGCAGCCAAGATTCGCGGTCCTACGAGCAGTACTTC. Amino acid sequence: CASSQDSRSYEQYF.

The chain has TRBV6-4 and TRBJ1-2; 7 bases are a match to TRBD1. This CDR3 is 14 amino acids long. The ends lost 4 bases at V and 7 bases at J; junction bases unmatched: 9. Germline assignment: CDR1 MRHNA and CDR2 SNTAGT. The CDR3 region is CASSASQGNRGYTF. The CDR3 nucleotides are TGTGCCAGCAGTGCATCACAGGGGAATCGTGGCTACACCTTC.

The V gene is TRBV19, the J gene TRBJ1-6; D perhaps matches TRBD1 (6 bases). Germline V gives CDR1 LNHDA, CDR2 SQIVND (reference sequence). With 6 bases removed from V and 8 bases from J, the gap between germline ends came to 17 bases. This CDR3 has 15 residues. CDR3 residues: CASSLGGQTHSPLHF. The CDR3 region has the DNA TGTGCCAGTAGCCTCGGCGGACAGACCCATTCACCCCTCCACTTT.

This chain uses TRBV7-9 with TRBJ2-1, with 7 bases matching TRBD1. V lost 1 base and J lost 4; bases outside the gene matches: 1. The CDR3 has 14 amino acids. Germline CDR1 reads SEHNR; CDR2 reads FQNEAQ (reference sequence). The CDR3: CASSLEGQYNEQFF. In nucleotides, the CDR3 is TGTGCCAGCAGCTTAGAGGGACAGTACAATGAGCAGTTCTTC.